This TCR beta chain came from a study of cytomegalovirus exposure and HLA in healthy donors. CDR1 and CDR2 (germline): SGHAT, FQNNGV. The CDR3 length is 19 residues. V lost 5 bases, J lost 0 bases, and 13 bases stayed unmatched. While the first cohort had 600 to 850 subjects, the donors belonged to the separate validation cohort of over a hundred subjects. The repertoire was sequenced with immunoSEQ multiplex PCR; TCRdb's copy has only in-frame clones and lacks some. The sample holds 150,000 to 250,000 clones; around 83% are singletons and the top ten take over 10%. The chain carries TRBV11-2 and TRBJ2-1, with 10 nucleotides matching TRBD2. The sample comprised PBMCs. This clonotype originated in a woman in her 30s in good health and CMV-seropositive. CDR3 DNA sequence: TGTGCCAGCAGCCCCCCTCTAGCGGGAGCCTTCTACTCCTACAATGAGCAGTTCTTC. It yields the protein CASSPPLAGAFYSYNEQFF.